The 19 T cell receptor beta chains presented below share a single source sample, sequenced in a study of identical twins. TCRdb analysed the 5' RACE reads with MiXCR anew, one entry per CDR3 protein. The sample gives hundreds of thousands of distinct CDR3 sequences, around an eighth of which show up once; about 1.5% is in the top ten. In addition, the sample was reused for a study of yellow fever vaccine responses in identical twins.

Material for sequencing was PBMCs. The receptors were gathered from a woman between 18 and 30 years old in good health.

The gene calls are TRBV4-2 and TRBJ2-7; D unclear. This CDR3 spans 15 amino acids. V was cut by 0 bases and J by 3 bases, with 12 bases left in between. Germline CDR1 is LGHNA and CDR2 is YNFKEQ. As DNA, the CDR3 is TGTGCCAGCAGCCAAGATCGCGCGGCTCACTACGAGCAGTACTTC. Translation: CASSQDRAAHYEQYF.

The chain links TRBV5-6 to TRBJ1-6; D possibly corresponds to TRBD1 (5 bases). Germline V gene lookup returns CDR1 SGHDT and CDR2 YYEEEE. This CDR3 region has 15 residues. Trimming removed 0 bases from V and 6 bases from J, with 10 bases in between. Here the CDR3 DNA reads TGTGCCAGCAGCTTGGGGTCAGGGATTAATTCACCCCTCCACTTT. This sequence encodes CASSLGSGINSPLHF.

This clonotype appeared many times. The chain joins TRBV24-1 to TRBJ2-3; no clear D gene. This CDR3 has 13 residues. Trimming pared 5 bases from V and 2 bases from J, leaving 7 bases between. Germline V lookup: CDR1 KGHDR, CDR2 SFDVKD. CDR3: CATSASVTDTQYF. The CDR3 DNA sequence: TGTGCCACCAGTGCCTCAGTCACAGATACGCAGTATTTT.

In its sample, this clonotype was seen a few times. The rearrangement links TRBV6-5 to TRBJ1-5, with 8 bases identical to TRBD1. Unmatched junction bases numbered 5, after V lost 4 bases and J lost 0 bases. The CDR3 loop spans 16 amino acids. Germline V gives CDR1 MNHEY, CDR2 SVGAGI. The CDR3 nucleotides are TGTGCCAGCAGTTCCGGGACAGGTTATAGCAATCAGCCCCAGCATTTT. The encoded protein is CASSSGTGYSNQPQHF.

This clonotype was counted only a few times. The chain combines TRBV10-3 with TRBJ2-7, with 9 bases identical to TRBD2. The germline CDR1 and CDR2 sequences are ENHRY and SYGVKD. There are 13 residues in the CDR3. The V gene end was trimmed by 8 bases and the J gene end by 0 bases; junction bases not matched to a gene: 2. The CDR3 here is CAIRREGSYEQYF. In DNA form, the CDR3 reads TGTGCCATCCGGCGGGAGGGCTCCTACGAGCAGTACTTC.

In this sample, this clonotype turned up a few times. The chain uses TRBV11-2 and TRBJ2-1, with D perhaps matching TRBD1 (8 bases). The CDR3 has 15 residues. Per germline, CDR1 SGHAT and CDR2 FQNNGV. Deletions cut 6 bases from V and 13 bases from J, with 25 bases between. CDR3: CASSRIQGGRHIQFF. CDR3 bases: TGTGCCAGCAGTCGTATACAGGGGGGGAGACACATACAGTTCTTC.

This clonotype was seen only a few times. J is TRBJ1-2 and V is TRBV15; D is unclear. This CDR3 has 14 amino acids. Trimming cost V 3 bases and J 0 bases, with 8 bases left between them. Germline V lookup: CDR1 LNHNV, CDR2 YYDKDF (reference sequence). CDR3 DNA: TGTGCCACCAGCAGGCCCGAAGCTAACTATGGCTACACCTTC. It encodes CATSRPEANYGYTF. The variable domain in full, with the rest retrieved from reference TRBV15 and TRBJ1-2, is DAMVIQNPRYQVTQFGKPVTLSCSQTLNHNVMYWYQQKSSQAPKLLFHYYDKDFNNEADTPDNFQSRRPNTSFCFLDIRSPGLGDTAMYLCATSRPEANYGYTFGSGTRLTVV.

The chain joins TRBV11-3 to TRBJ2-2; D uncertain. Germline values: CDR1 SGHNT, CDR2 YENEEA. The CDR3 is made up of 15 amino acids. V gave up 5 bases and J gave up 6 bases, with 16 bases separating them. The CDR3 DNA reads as TGTGCCAGCAGCCCAGAAGTGGGCCGGTCCGGGGAGCTGTTTTTT. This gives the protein CASSPEVGRSGELFF.

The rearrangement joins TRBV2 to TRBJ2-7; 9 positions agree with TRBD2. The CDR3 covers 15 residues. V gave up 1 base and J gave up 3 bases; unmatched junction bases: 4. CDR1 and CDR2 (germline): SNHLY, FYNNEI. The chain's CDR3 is CASSEGTSANYEQYF. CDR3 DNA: TGTGCCAGCAGTGAAGGGACTAGCGCGAACTACGAGCAGTACTTC.

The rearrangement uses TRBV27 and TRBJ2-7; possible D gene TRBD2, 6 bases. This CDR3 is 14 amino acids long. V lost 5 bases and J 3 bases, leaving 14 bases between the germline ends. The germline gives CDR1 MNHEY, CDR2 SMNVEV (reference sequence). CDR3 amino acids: CASSGGGRLYEQYF. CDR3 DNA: TGTGCCAGCAGTGGGGGAGGCCGACTCTACGAGCAGTACTTC.

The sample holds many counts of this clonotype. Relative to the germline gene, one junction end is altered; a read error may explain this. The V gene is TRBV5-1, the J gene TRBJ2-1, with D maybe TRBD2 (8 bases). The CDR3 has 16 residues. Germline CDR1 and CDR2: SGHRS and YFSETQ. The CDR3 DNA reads TGTGCCAGCAGCTTAGCGGGGACAGTGAGTTACAATGAGCAGTTCTTC. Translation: CASSLAGTVSYNEQFF.

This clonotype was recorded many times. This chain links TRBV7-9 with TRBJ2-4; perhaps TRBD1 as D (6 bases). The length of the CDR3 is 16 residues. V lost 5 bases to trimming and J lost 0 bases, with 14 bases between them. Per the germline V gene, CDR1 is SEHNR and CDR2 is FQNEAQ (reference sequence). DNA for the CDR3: TGTGCCAGCAGCGGAGGACAGCTTCTAGCCAAAAACATTCAGTACTTC. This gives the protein CASSGGQLLAKNIQYF.

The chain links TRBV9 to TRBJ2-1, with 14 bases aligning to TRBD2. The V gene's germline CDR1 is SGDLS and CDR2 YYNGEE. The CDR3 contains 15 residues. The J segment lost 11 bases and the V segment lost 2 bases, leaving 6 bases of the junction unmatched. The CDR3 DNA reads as TGTGCCAGCAGCGTGACTAGCGGGAGGGGCGAGAAGCAGTTCTTC. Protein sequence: CASSVTSGRGEKQFF.

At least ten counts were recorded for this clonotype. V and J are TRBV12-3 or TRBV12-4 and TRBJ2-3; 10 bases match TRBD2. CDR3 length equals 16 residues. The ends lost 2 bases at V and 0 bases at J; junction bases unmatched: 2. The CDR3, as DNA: TGTGCCAGCAGTTTACGAGCGGGGGGGAGCACAGATACGCAGTATTTT. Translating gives CASSLRAGGSTDTQYF.

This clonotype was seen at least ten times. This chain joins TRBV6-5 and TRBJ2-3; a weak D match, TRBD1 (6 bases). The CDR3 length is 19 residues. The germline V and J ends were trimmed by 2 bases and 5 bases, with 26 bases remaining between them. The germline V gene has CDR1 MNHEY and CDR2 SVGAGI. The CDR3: CASSYGTPTSRTGGDTQYF. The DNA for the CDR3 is TGTGCCAGCAGTTACGGGACACCAACTAGTCGGACGGGTGGAGATACGCAGTATTTT.

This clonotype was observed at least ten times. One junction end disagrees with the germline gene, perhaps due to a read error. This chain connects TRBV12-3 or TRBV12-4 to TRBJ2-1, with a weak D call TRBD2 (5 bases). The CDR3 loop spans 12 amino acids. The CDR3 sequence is CASSLAHNEQFF. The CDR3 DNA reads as TGTGCCAGCAGCTTAGCGCACAATGAGCAGTTCTTC.

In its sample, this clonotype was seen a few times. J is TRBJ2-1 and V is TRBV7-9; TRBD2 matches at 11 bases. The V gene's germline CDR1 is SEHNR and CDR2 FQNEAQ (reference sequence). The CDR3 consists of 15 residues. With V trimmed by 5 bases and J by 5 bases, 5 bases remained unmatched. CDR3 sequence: CASSPRLAGHNEQFF. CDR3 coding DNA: TGTGCCAGCAGCCCCCGACTAGCGGGGCACAATGAGCAGTTCTTC.

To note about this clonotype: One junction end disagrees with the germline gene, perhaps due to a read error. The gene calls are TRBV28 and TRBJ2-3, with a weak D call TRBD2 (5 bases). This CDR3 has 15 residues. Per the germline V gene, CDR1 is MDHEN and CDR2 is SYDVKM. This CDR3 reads CASSASGLSTDTRYF. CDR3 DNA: TGTGCCAGCAGTGCCAGCGGACTGAGCACAGATACGCGGTATTTT.

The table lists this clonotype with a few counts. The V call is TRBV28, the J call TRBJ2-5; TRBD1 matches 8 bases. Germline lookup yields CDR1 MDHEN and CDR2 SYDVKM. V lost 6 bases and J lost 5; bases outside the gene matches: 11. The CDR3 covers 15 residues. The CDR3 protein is CASRPWTGSRETQYF. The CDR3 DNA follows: TGTGCCAGCAGACCCTGGACAGGGAGTCGGGAGACCCAGTACTTC.